This T cell receptor (beta chain) was identified during a study of Graves' ophthalmopathy and Graves' hyperthyroidism. As the template, RNA transcripts were used to amplify TCR beta CDR3 regions. First-round RT-PCR used HTBI primers; second-round multiplex PCR followed. Each CDR3 protein is one row after TCRdb ran MiXCR on the multiplex PCR reads. Here the sample spans hundreds of thousands of distinct CDR3 sequences, about 24% being singletons. Study-level results: Blood also contained most of the expanded thyroid clonotypes above 0.001 frequency.

CDR3 length: 17 amino acids. Per the germline V gene, CDR1 is MNHNS and CDR2 is SASEGT. With 6 bases clipped from V and 5 bases from J, the junction kept 9 bases outside the gene matches. The stable label applied to hyperthyroidism with no ophthalmopathy within 18 months of follow-up. This clonotype has just one count. Antigen unknown. This chain connects TRBV6-1 to TRBJ2-5; 16 nucleotides agree with TRBD2. This clonotype originated in a woman between 18 and 30 years old with stable Graves' hyperthyroidism. Some clones in this sample may be carry-over from other donors' samples. The sample was peripheral blood. Here the CDR3 DNA reads TGTGCCAGCAGCGACGGGACTAGCGGGGGGGGAGGCGAGACCCAGTACTTC. It yields the protein CASSDGTSGGGGETQYF.